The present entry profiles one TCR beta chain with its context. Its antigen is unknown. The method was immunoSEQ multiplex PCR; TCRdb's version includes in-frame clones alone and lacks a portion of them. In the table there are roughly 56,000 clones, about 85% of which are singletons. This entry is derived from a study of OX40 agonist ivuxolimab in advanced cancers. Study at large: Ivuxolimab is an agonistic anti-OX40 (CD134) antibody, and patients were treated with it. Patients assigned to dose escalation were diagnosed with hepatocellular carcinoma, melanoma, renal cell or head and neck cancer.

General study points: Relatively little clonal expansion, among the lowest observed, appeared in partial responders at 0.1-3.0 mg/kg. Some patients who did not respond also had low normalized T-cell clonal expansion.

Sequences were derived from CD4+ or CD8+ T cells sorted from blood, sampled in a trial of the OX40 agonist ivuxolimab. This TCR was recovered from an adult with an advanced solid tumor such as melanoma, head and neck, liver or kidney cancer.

The CDR3 DNA sequence: TGTGCCACCAGCCTTCAGACAGGGGGCGAAGAGACCCAGTACTTC. Its translation is CATSLQTGGEETQYF. The rearrangement uses TRBV15 and TRBJ2-5; 10 nucleotides align to TRBD1. V dropped 5 bases and J dropped 3; count of bases not matched to a gene: 6. There are 15 residues in the CDR3. In germline, CDR1 is LNHNV, CDR2 YYDKDF (reference sequence). Together with reference TRBV15 and TRBJ2-5, the CDR3 gives the full variable domain: DAMVIQNPRYQVTQFGKPVTLSCSQTLNHNVMYWYQQKSSQAPKLLFHYYDKDFNNEADTPDNFQSRRPNTSFCFLDIRSPGLGDTAMYLCATSLQTGGEETQYFGPGTRLLVL.